This T cell receptor beta chain was retrieved from a study of blood T cell dynamics during melanoma immunotherapy. At the level of the study: First-line therapy was either pembrolizumab or nivolumab with ipilimumab for metastatic melanoma.

The study's findings and limits: Whether repertoire-driving clones were melanoma-specific could not be determined.

The germline V gene encodes CDR1 SGHRS and CDR2 YFSETQ. CDR3 length: 14 amino acids. V trimming: 3 bases; J trimming: 2 bases; junction bases outside the gene matches: 5. Worth noting for this clone: What it binds is unknown.

This sample's time point: week 3, after first cycle of checkpoint inhibitor. Disease control meant complete response, partial response or stable disease at 12 weeks. A fixed 40 ng of plasma cfDNA was loaded per sample. Sequenced by immunoSEQ multiplex PCR; TCRdb stores in-frame clones only, minus some. There are more than 800 clones in the sample; around 90% occur only once, and 8% to 9% lies in the top ten. Sequencing used cell-free DNA from blood, obtained from a patient treated with checkpoint blockade. This clonotype was sampled from a human donor with melanoma. The chain joins TRBV5-1 to TRBJ2-7; the match to TRBD2 covers 7 bases. Written as DNA, the CDR3 is TGCGCCAGCAGCTCCGGGAGGTTAACCTACGAGCAGTACTTC. Amino acids: CASSSGRLTYEQYF.